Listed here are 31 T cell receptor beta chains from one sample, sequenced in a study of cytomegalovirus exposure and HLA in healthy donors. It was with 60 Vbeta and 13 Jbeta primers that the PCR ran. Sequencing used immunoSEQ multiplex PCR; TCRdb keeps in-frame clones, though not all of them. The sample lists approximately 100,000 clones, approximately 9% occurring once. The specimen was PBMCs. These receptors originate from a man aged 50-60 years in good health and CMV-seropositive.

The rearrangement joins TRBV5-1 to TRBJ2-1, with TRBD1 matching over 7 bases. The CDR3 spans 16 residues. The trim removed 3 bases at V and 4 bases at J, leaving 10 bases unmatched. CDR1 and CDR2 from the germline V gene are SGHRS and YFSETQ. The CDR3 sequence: CASSYTGAPLYNEQFF. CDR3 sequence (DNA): TGCGCCAGCAGCTATACAGGGGCCCCTCTATACAATGAGCAGTTCTTC. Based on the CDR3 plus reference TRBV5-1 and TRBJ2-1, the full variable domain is KAGVTQTPRYLIKTRGQQVTLSCSPISGHRSVSWYQQTPGQGLQFLFEYFSETQRNKGNFPGRFSGRQFSNSRSEMNVSTLELGDSALYLCASSYTGAPLYNEQFFGPGTRLTVL.

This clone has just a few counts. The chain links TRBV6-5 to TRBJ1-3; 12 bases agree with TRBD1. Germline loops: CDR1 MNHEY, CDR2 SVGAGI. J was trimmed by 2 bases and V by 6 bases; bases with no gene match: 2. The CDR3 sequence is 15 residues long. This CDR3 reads CASSRDRGPGNTIYF. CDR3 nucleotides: TGTGCCAGCAGCAGGGACAGGGGGCCTGGAAACACCATATATTTT.

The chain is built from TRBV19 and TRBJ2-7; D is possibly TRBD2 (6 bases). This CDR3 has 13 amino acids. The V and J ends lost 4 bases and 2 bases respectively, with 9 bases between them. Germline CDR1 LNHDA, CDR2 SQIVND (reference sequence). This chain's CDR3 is CASSRLEAYEQYF. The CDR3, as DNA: TGTGCCAGTAGTAGACTAGAGGCCTACGAGCAGTACTTC.

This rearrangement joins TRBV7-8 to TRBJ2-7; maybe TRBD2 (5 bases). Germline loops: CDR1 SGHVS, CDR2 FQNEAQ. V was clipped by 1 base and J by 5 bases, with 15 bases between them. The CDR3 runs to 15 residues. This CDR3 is CASSLGLGVRNEQYF. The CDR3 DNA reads TGTGCCAGCAGCTTAGGGCTCGGGGTGCGCAACGAGCAGTACTTC.

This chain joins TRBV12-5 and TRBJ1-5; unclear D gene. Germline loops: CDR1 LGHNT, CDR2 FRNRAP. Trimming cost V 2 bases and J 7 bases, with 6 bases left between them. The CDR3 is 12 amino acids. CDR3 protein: CASGLSKQPQHF. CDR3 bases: TGTGCTAGTGGTTTGTCTAAACAGCCCCAGCATTTT.

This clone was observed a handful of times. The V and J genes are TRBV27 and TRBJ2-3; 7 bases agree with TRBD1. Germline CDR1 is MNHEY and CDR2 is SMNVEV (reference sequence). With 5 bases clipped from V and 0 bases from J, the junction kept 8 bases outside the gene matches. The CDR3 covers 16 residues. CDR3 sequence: CASSLGTAPSTDTQYF. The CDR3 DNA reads TGTGCCAGCAGTCTCGGGACAGCCCCGAGCACAGATACGCAGTATTTT.

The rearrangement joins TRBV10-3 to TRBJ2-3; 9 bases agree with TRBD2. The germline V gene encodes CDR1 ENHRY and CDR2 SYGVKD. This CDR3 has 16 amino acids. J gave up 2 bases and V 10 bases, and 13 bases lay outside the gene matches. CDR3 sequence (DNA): TGTGCCACTTCACCGGGACTAGCCGGGGCCACAGATACGCAGTATTTT. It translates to CATSPGLAGATDTQYF.

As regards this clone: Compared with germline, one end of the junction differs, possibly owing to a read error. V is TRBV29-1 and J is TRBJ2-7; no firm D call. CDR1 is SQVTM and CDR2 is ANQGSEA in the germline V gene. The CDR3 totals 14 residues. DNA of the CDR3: TGCAGCGTTGAAGATGTTGCAGCTAACTACGAGCCGTACTTC. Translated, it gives CSVEDVAANYEPYF.

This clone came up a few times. CDR3 amino acids: CASSPSGQGRRLFF. As DNA, the CDR3 is TGTGCCAGCAGCCCCTCCGGACAGGGCCGACGGCTGTTTTTT. V gene TRBV28 combines with J gene TRBJ1-4, with 8 bases fitting TRBD1. V was pared by 6 bases and J by 14 bases, with 14 bases of the junction left unmatched. CDR1 and CDR2 (germline): MDHEN, SYDVKM. The CDR3 has 14 residues. The complete variable domain, with remaining parts taken from reference TRBV28 and TRBJ1-4, reads DVKVTQSSRYLVKRTGEKVFLECVQDMDHENMFWYRQDPGLGLRLIYFSYDVKMKEKGDIPEGYSVSREKKERFSLILESASTNQTSMYLCASSPSGQGRRLFFGSGTQLSVL.

The DNA for the CDR3 is TGCAGCGTTGAAGGCTCTCCGGGACTAGCGGGAACCTCCTACAATGAGCAGTTCTTC. Translation: CSVEGSPGLAGTSYNEQFF. The V call is TRBV29-1, the J call TRBJ2-1; 13 nucleotides line up with TRBD2. The CDR3 consists of 19 residues. CDR1 is SQVTM and CDR2 is ANQGSEA in the germline V gene. V shed 1 base, J shed 0 bases, and the junction held 9 bases outside the gene matches.

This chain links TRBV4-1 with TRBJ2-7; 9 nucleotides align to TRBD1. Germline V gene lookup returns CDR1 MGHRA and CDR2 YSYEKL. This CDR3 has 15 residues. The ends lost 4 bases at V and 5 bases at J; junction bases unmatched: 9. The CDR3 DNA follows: TGCGCCAGCAGCCCCCATGGGACAGGGATCGACGAGCAGTACTTC. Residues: CASSPHGTGIDEQYF.

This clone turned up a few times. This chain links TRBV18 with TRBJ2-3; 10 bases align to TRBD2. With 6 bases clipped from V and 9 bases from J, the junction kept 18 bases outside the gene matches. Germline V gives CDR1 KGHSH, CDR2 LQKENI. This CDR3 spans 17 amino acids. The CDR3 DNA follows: TGTGCCAGCTCCCGAACCGGACTAGCGGTTGGGACGGGGACGCAGTATTTT. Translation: CASSRTGLAVGTGTQYF. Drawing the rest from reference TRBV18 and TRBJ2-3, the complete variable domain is NAGVMQNPRHLVRRRGQEARLRCSPMKGHSHVYWYRQLPEEGLKFMVYLQKENIIDESGMPKERFSAEFPKEGPSILRIQQVVRGDSAAYFCASSRTGLAVGTGTQYFGPGTRLTVL.

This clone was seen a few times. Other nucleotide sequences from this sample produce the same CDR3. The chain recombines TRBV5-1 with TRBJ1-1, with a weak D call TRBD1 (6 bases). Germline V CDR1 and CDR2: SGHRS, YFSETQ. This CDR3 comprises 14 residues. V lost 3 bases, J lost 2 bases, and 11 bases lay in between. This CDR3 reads CASSSRTANTEAFF. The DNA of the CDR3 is TGCGCCAGCAGCTCAAGGACAGCAAACACTGAAGCTTTCTTT. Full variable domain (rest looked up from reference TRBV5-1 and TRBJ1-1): KAGVTQTPRYLIKTRGQQVTLSCSPISGHRSVSWYQQTPGQGLQFLFEYFSETQRNKGNFPGRFSGRQFSNSRSEMNVSTLELGDSALYLCASSSRTANTEAFFGQGTRLTVV.

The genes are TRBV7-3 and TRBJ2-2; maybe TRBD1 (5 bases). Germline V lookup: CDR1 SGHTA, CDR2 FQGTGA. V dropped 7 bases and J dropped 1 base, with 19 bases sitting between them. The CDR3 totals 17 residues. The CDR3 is CASTLLFRRGNTGELFF. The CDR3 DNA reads TGTGCCAGCACCTTGCTATTTCGTAGGGGGAACACCGGGGAGCTGTTTTTT.

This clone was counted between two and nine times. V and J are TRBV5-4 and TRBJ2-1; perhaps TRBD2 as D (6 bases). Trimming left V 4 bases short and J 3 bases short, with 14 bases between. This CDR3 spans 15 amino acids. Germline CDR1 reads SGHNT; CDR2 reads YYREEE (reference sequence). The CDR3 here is CASSRDSTNYNEQFF. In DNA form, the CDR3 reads TGTGCCAGCAGCCGGGACTCAACAAACTACAATGAGCAGTTCTTC.

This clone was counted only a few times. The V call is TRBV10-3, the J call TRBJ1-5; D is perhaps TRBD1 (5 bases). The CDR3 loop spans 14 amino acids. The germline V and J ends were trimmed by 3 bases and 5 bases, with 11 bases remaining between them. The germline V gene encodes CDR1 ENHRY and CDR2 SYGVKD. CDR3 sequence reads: CAISERDSYQPQHF. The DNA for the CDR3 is TGTGCCATCAGTGAACGGGACTCTTATCAGCCCCAGCATTTT.

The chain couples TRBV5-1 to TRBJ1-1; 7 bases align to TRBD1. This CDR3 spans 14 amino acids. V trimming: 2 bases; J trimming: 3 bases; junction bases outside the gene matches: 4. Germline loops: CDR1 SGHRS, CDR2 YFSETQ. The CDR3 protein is CASSFTGADTEAFF. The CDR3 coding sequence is TGCGCCAGCAGCTTCACAGGGGCTGACACTGAAGCTTTCTTT.

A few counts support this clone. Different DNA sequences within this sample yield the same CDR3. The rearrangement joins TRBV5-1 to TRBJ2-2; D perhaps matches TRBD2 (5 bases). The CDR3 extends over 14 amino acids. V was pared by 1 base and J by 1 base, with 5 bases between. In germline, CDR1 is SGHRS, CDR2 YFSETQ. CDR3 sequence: CASSLSGNTGELFF. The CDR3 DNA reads TGCGCCAGCAGCTTGAGCGGGAACACCGGGGAGCTGTTTTTT.

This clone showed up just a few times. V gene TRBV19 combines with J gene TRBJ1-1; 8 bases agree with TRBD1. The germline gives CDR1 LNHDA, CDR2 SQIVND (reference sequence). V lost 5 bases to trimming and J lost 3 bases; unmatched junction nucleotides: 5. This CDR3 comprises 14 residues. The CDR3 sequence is CASSPTDRDTEAFF. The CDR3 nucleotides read TGTGCCAGTAGTCCAACGGACAGGGACACTGAAGCTTTCTTT.

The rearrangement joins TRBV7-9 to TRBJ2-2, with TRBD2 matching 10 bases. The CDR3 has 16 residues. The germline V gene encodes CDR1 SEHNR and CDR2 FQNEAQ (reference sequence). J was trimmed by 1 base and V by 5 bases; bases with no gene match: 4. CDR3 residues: CASSLGTSVNTGELFF. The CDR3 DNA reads TGTGCCAGCAGCCTCGGGACTAGCGTGAACACCGGGGAGCTGTTTTTT. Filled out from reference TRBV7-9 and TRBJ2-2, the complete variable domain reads DTGVSQNPRHKITKRGQNVTFRCDPISEHNRLYWYRQTLGQGPEFLTYFQNEAQLEKSRLLSDRFSAERPKGSFSTLEIQRTEQGDSAMYLCASSLGTSVNTGELFFGEGSRLTVL.

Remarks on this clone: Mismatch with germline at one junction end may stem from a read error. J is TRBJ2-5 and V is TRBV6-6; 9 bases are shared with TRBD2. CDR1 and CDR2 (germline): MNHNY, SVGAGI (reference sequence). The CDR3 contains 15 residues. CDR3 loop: CASNPTSGPQEAQYF. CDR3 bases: TGTGCCAGCAACCCGACTAGCGGCCCCCAAGAGGCCCAGTACTTC.

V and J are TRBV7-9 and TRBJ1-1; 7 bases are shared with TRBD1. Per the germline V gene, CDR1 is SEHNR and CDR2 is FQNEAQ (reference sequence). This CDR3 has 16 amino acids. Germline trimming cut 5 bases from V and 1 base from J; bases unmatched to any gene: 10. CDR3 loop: CASSRDADRANTEAFF. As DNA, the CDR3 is TGTGCCAGCAGCCGAGACGCTGACAGGGCGAACACTGAAGCTTTCTTT.

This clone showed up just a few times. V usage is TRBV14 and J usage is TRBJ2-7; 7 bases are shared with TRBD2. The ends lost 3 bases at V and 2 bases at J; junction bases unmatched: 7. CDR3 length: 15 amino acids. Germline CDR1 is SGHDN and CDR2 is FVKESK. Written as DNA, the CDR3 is TGTGCCAGCAGCCATAACCCGGGAGGTACCTACGAGCAGTACTTC. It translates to CASSHNPGGTYEQYF. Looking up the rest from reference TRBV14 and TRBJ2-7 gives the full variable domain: EAGVTQFPSHSVIEKGQTVTLRCDPISGHDNLYWYRRVMGKEIKFLLHFVKESKQDESGMPNNRFLAERTGGTYSTLKVQPAELEDSGVYFCASSHNPGGTYEQYFGPGTRLTVT.

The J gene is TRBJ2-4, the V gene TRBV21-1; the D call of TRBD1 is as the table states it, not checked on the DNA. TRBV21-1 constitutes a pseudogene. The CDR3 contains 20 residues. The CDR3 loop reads CASSKLAMCRQILAKNIQYF. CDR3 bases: TGTGCCAGCAGCAAGCTTGCCATGTGCCGACAGATATTAGCCAAAAACATTCAGTACTTC.

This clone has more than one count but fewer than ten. DNA of the CDR3: TGTGCCAGCAGACGACAGGGGTTGGACGAGCAGTACTTC. As protein: CASRRQGLDEQYF. The V call is TRBV6-5, the J call TRBJ2-7, with 8 bases fitting TRBD1. V lost 6 bases, J lost 5 bases, and 6 bases stayed unmatched. This CDR3 comprises 13 residues. Germline assignment: CDR1 MNHEY and CDR2 SVGAGI.

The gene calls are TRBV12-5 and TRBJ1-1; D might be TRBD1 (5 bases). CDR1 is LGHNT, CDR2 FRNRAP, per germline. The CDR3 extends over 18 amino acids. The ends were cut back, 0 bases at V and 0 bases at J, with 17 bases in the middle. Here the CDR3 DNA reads TGTGCTAGTGGTTTGGTACTCGGGGGGGGAGCTATGAACACTGAAGCTTTCTTT. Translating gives CASGLVLGGGAMNTEAFF.

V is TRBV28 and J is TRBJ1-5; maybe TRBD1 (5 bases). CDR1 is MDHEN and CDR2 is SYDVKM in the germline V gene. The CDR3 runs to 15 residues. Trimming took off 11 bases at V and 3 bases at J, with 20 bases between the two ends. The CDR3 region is CAAQRAGQDNQPQHF. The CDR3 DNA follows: TGTGCCGCGCAAAGGGCGGGGCAGGACAATCAGCCCCAGCATTTT.

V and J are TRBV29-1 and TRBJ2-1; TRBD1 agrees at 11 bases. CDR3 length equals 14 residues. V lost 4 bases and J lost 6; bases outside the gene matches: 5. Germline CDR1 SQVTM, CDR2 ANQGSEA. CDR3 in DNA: TGCAGCGTTGGGGACAGGGGGTTGGTCAATGAGCAGTTCTTC. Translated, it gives CSVGDRGLVNEQFF.

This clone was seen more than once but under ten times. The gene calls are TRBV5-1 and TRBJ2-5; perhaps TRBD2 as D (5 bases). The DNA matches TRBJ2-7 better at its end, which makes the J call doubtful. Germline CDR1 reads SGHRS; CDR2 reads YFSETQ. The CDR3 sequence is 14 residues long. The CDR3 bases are TGCGCCAGCAGCCCCGTCGTCGGGGTAGGCGAGCAGTACTTC. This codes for CASSPVVGVGEQYF.

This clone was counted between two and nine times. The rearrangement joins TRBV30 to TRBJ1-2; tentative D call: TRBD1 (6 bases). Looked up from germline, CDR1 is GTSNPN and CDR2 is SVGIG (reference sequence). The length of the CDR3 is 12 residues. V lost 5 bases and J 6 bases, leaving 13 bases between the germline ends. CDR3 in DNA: TGTGCCTGGGCAGGGGATCAGAATGGCTACACCTTC. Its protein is CAWAGDQNGYTF.

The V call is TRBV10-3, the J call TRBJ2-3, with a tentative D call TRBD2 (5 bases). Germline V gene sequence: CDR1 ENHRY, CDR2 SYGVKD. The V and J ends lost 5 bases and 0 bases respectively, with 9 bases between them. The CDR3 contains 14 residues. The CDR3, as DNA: TGTGCCATCAGTCCCAGGACTAGCACAGATACGCAGTATTTT. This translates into CAISPRTSTDTQYF.